Presented here are 32 T cell receptor beta chains from one specimen sequenced in a study of shared clonotypes between healthy human individuals. Clones were sequenced by immunoSEQ multiplex PCR, and TCRdb holds only the in-frame ones, with some missing. The sample carries some 630,000 clones, 60% to 80% recorded once. The sequenced material came from memory CD4+ T cells sorted from blood. The sample's subset: CD45RA-negative fraction. The receptors shown here come from a woman in her twenties or thirties in good health.

The J gene is TRBJ2-1, the V gene TRBV7-6, with 10 bases fitting TRBD1. This CDR3 spans 16 amino acids. V lost 3 bases to trimming and J lost 5 bases; unmatched junction nucleotides: 7. Germline V gene sequence: CDR1 SGHVS, CDR2 FNYEAQ. CDR3 protein: CASSFPGTGANNEQFF. The CDR3 DNA reads TGTGCCAGCAGCTTTCCCGGGACAGGGGCCAACAATGAGCAGTTCTTC.

This chain joins TRBV6-5 and TRBJ2-7; D remains unclear. V shed 10 bases and J shed 6 bases, with 13 bases lying between them. This CDR3 is built from 11 residues. The V gene's germline CDR1 is MNHEY and CDR2 SVGAGI. The CDR3 region is CATNSFGEQYF. The CDR3 coding sequence is TGTGCCACCAACTCTTTCGGCGAGCAGTACTTC.

This sequence joins TRBV28 and TRBJ1-5; D remains unclear. The ends were cut back, 9 bases at V and 1 base at J, with 16 bases in the middle. This CDR3 has 15 residues. Germline CDR1 reads MDHEN; CDR2 reads SYDVKM. CDR3 nucleotide sequence: TGTGCCAGTAGTACGGCAGCGTGGAGCAATCAGCCCCAGCATTTT. Encoded protein: CASSTAAWSNQPQHF.

The rearrangement uses TRBV19 and TRBJ1-4, with TRBD1 as a possible D gene (5 bases). This CDR3 spans 16 amino acids. The V gene's germline CDR1 is LNHDA and CDR2 SQIVND (reference sequence). V shed 4 bases and J shed 5 bases, with 17 bases lying between them. CDR3 DNA sequence: TGTGCCAGTAGTACACGCGGGACCGCCGGAAATGAAAAACTGTTTTTT. Protein sequence: CASSTRGTAGNEKLFF.

The chain carries TRBV2 and TRBJ2-7; 9 bases are shared with TRBD1. The V and J ends lost 3 bases and 6 bases, in that order; junction bases with no gene match: 9. CDR3 length equals 15 residues. Germline V gene sequence: CDR1 SNHLY, CDR2 FYNNEI. CDR3 protein: CASSERQGVFAEQYF. The CDR3 region has the DNA TGTGCCAGCAGTGAGAGACAGGGGGTGTTCGCCGAGCAGTACTTC.

The chain carries TRBV5-8 and TRBJ1-5; unclear D gene. V was shortened by 4 bases and J by 0 bases, with 11 bases between the two germline ends. The germline V gene encodes CDR1 SGHTS and CDR2 YDEGEE. The CDR3 has 15 residues. CDR3 sequence reads: CASSQTRISNQPQHF. The CDR3 nucleotides read TGTGCCAGCAGCCAGACACGAATTAGCAATCAGCCCCAGCATTTT.

This chain connects TRBV27 to TRBJ2-1, with TRBD2 matching over 12 bases. The germline CDR1 and CDR2 sequences are MNHEY and SMNVEV (reference sequence). Trimming cost V 8 bases and J 9 bases; bases outside gene matches: 14. There are 16 residues in the CDR3. CDR3 loop: CASATGWTSGKGEQFF. Here the CDR3 DNA reads TGTGCCAGCGCAACCGGCTGGACTAGCGGGAAGGGTGAGCAGTTCTTC.

In its sample, this clone was seen once. The chain employs TRBV18 and TRBJ1-5; D is unresolved. The ends were cut back, 0 bases at V and 2 bases at J, with 11 bases in the middle. There are 16 residues in the CDR3. Germline loops: CDR1 KGHSH, CDR2 LQKENI. This chain's CDR3 is CASSPPQRVGNQPQHF. CDR3 bases: TGTGCCAGCTCACCACCGCAGAGGGTCGGCAATCAGCCCCAGCATTTT.

The chain combines TRBV10-1 with TRBJ2-1; D might be TRBD2 (6 bases). The germline gives CDR1 WNHNN, CDR2 SYGVQD (reference sequence). The CDR3 spans 15 residues. With 4 bases removed from V and 7 bases from J, the gap between germline ends came to 17 bases. The chain's CDR3 is CASSGYSGPGNEQFF. CDR3 DNA: TGCGCCAGCAGTGGTTATAGCGGCCCTGGGAATGAGCAGTTCTTC.

Regarding this clone: Other DNA sequences in the same sample also yield this CDR3. V is TRBV18 and J is TRBJ2-5; D unclear. V lost 3 bases and J lost 5, with 4 bases in between. The CDR3 covers 11 residues. Germline V gene data show CDR1 as KGHSH and CDR2 as LQKENI. The CDR3 sequence is CASSPGETQYF. CDR3 DNA: TGTGCCAGCTCACCTGGGGAGACCCAGTACTTC. Combining the CDR3 with reference TRBV18 and TRBJ2-5 gives the whole variable domain NAGVMQNPRHLVRRRGQEARLRCSPMKGHSHVYWYRQLPEEGLKFMVYLQKENIIDESGMPKERFSAEFPKEGPSILRIQQVVRGDSAAYFCASSPGETQYFGPGTRLLVL.

The chain uses TRBV5-1 and TRBJ2-2; 7 bases map to TRBD2. V shed 3 bases and J 1 base; nucleotides not matched to a gene: 6. This CDR3 is built from 16 residues. Germline CDR1 SGHRS, CDR2 YFSETQ. The CDR3 sequence: CASSSRLAENTGELFF. As DNA, the CDR3 is TGCGCCAGCAGCTCCAGACTAGCAGAGAACACCGGGGAGCTGTTTTTT.

In its sample, this clone was seen a few times. The rearrangement links TRBV19 to TRBJ1-2, with TRBD1 as a possible D gene (6 bases). V lost 5 bases and J 3 bases, leaving 16 bases between the germline ends. This CDR3 spans 15 amino acids. Germline assignment: CDR1 LNHDA and CDR2 SQIVND (reference sequence). DNA of the CDR3: TGTGCCAGTAGTCCTGGGAGAAGGGGGTACTATGGCTACACCTTC. It is translated as CASSPGRRGYYGYTF.

This clone was counted between two and nine times. The chain links TRBV19 to TRBJ2-7; a possible D gene is TRBD2 (5 bases). Germline CDR1 reads LNHDA; CDR2 reads SQIVND (reference sequence). Trimming took 2 bases from V and 2 from J, leaving 10 bases between them. The CDR3 spans 14 residues. CDR3 residues: CASSIRRGPYEQYF. CDR3 nucleotide sequence: TGTGCCAGTAGTATACGTCGAGGGCCCTACGAGCAGTACTTC. Full variable domain (missing parts from reference TRBV19 and TRBJ2-7): DGGITQSPKYLFRKEGQNVTLSCEQNLNHDAMYWYRQDPGQGLRLIYYSQIVNDFQKGDIAEGYSVSREKKESFPLTVTSAQKNPTAFYLCASSIRRGPYEQYFGPGTRLTVT.

The V call is TRBV6-5, the J call TRBJ1-1, with D possibly being TRBD1 (5 bases). The germline V gene has CDR1 MNHEY and CDR2 SVGAGI. The CDR3 covers 15 residues. Trimming removed 2 bases at V and 11 bases at J, with 21 bases between. CDR3 sequence: CASSYDNSGLEDAFF. As DNA, the CDR3 is TGTGCCAGCAGTTACGATAATTCGGGGCTGGAGGACGCTTTCTTT.

V and J are TRBV19 and TRBJ2-3; 7 bases align to TRBD1. The length of the CDR3 is 17 residues. The germline CDR1 and CDR2 sequences are LNHDA and SQIVND (reference sequence). Trimming cost V 6 bases and J 2 bases; bases outside gene matches: 14. CDR3 sequence (DNA): TGTGCCAGTAGACGATTTACAGGGGCATGGGACACAGATACGCAGTATTTT. This encodes CASRRFTGAWDTDTQYF.

The count of this clone is one. The chain has TRBV4-2 and TRBJ2-6, with unresolved D. Germline CDR1 and CDR2: LGHNA and YNFKEQ. Between the trimmed V and J ends, which lost 3 bases and 0 bases, there was a span of 9 bases. The CDR3 runs to 16 residues. This CDR3 reads CASSQGLTSGANVLTF. DNA of the CDR3: TGTGCCAGCAGCCAGGGCCTTACCTCTGGGGCCAACGTCCTGACTTTC.

In regard to this clone: This specimen includes other DNA sequences encoding the same CDR3. This chain uses TRBV7-7 with TRBJ2-5, with D unresolved. Germline CDR1 and CDR2: SSHAT and FNYEAQ (reference sequence). The ends were cut back, 1 base at V and 2 bases at J, with 8 bases in the middle. This CDR3 spans 14 amino acids. The CDR3 sequence is CASSLGGSQETQYF. The CDR3 DNA follows: TGTGCCAGCAGCTTAGGGGGATCTCAAGAGACCCAGTACTTC.

The gene calls are TRBV2 and TRBJ1-4; 8 bases map to TRBD1. CDR1 and CDR2 from the germline V gene are SNHLY and FYNNEI. After removal of 4 bases from V and 4 bases from J, the junction contained 5 bases not matched to a gene. The length of the CDR3 is 15 residues. The CDR3 DNA sequence: TGTGCCAGCAGTGCCCGACAGGGGATTAATGAAAAACTGTTTTTT. As protein: CASSARQGINEKLFF.

V is TRBV27 and J is TRBJ1-5; D gene unclear. The germline gives CDR1 MNHEY, CDR2 SMNVEV (reference sequence). There are 13 residues in the CDR3. The germline V and J ends were trimmed by 5 bases and 3 bases, with 8 bases remaining between them. The CDR3: CASSAGINQPQHF. The CDR3 bases are TGTGCCAGCAGTGCGGGGATCAATCAGCCCCAGCATTTT.

The V gene is TRBV29-1, the J gene TRBJ2-5; no reliable D call. The J call may not be correct, given that the DNA end is closer to TRBJ2-7. The CDR3 runs to 11 residues. Germline loops: CDR1 SQVTM, CDR2 ANQGSEA. The CDR3 sequence is CSVAFSHEQYF. The CDR3 DNA follows: TGCAGCGTTGCGTTCAGCCACGAGCAGTACTTC.

The genes are TRBV18 and TRBJ2-2; D unresolved. Germline CDR1 reads KGHSH; CDR2 reads LQKENI. This CDR3 contains 16 residues. V was pared by 2 bases and J by 7 bases, with 17 bases between. CDR3 region: CASSPSARRNGGELFF. The CDR3, as DNA: TGTGCCAGCTCACCATCAGCTAGGAGAAATGGCGGGGAGCTGTTTTTT.

V is TRBV6-5 and J is TRBJ1-2; D might be TRBD1 (5 bases). Germline lookup yields CDR1 MNHEY and CDR2 SVGAGI. The CDR3 loop spans 14 amino acids. Trimming left V 4 bases short and J 2 bases short, with 11 bases between. CDR3: CASSFRADNYGYTF. The CDR3, as DNA: TGTGCCAGCAGTTTCAGGGCGGACAACTATGGCTACACCTTC.

This clone was counted between two and nine times. The chain links TRBV5-4 to TRBJ2-3; D is ambiguous. The CDR3 contains 14 residues. V lost 2 bases to trimming and J lost 3 bases, with 10 bases between them. Germline CDR1 and CDR2: SGHNT and YYREEE (reference sequence). This CDR3 reads CASSFRAATDTQYF. CDR3 sequence (DNA): TGTGCCAGCAGCTTTCGGGCGGCTACAGATACGCAGTATTTT.

This clone has just one count. The rearrangement links TRBV29-1 to TRBJ2-1; 12 positions match TRBD2. J lost 8 bases, V lost 5 bases, and 7 bases had no gene match. The length of the CDR3 is 14 residues. The V gene's germline CDR1 is SQVTM and CDR2 ANQGSEA. The CDR3 nucleotides read TGCAGCGTTTGGTCGGGACTAGCGGGCGATGAGCAGTTCTTC. Translating it yields CSVWSGLAGDEQFF.

Turning to this clone: The sample carries other DNA sequences with the same CDR3. This chain joins TRBV28 and TRBJ1-1, with TRBD1 as a possible D gene (5 bases). Deletions cut 1 base from V and 4 bases from J, with 7 bases between. The CDR3 length is 13 residues. Germline CDR1 reads MDHEN; CDR2 reads SYDVKM. CDR3 DNA: TGTGCCAGCAGTTTATTGGGGGGCACTGAAGCTTTCTTT. Amino acid sequence: CASSLLGGTEAFF.

This clone was detected only a few times. The V call is TRBV6-5, the J call TRBJ1-6; D may be TRBD1 (6 bases). CDR3 size: 14 residues. Per the germline V gene, CDR1 is MNHEY and CDR2 is SVGAGI. V was shortened by 8 bases and J by 3 bases, with 11 bases between the two germline ends. This CDR3 is CASARTDYNSPLHF. The CDR3 coding sequence is TGTGCCAGCGCCCGGACAGACTATAATTCACCCCTCCACTTT.

The chain is built from TRBV7-8 and TRBJ1-2; 8 bases agree with TRBD1. The germline gives CDR1 SGHVS, CDR2 FQNEAQ. J lost 8 bases, V lost 5 bases, and 10 bases had no gene match. The CDR3 has 14 amino acids. CDR3 loop: CASSPGQVEGGYTF. The CDR3 DNA reads as TGTGCCAGCAGCCCGGGACAGGTCGAGGGGGGCTACACCTTC.

The rearrangement uses TRBV19 and TRBJ2-2; TRBD1 agrees at 9 bases. Germline V gives CDR1 LNHDA, CDR2 SQIVND (reference sequence). This CDR3 is built from 15 residues. V dropped 3 bases and J dropped 3; count of bases not matched to a gene: 2. This chain's CDR3 is CASSMGQGDTGELFF. In DNA, the CDR3 is TGTGCCAGTAGTATGGGACAGGGAGACACCGGGGAGCTGTTTTTT.

This clone came up once. This chain links TRBV7-9 with TRBJ1-2; 7 bases line up with TRBD1. The CDR3 covers 14 residues. Germline V gene data show CDR1 as SEHNR and CDR2 as FQNEAQ (reference sequence). After removal of 3 bases from V and 6 bases from J, the junction contained 7 bases not matched to a gene. The CDR3 DNA reads TGTGCCAGCAGCTTCCGACAGGGCCGGGATGGCTACACCTTC. Translating it yields CASSFRQGRDGYTF.

This CDR3 reads CASSRGSGAKNIQYF. The CDR3 nucleotides are TGTGCCAGCAGTAGAGGGTCCGGAGCCAAAAACATTCAGTACTTC. This sequence joins TRBV6-5 and TRBJ2-4, with D possibly matching TRBD2 (5 bases). The CDR3 has 15 amino acids. Germline lookup yields CDR1 MNHEY and CDR2 SVGAGI. The V gene lost 5 bases and the J gene lost 0 bases, with 11 bases spanning the gap.

The J gene is TRBJ2-1, the V gene TRBV7-3, with 8 bases fitting TRBD2. The ends lost 3 bases at V and 7 bases at J; junction bases unmatched: 11. The CDR3 is 16 amino acids. CDR1 is SGHTA, CDR2 FQGTGA, per germline. CDR3 DNA sequence: TGTGCCAGCAGCTTCCAAGCGGGAGTGGTTAGGAATGAGCAGTTCTTC. Translated, it gives CASSFQAGVVRNEQFF. Variable domain in full (rest from reference TRBV7-3 and TRBJ2-1): GAGVSQTPSNKVTEKGKYVELRCDPISGHTALYWYRQSLGQGPEFLIYFQGTGAADDSGLPNDRFFAVRPEGSVSTLKIQRTERGDSAVYLCASSFQAGVVRNEQFFGPGTRLTVL.

A word on this clone: The sample has other DNA sequences that encode this CDR3 too. The CDR3 here is CASSLVPGTEAFF. Here the CDR3 DNA reads TGCGCCAGCAGCTTGGTCCCGGGAACTGAAGCTTTCTTT. This chain joins TRBV5-1 and TRBJ1-1; D ambiguous. CDR1 and CDR2 (germline): SGHRS, YFSETQ. V lost 0 bases, J lost 5 bases, and 8 bases lay in between. The CDR3 consists of 13 residues.